The rows below give T cell receptor beta chains drawn from one sample of a study of cytomegalovirus exposure and HLA in healthy donors. Generated by immunoSEQ multiplex PCR, the TCRdb table keeps only in-frame clones and is missing some. This table has hundreds of thousands of clones, around nine tenths appearing once. The sample comprised PBMCs. These receptors all stem from a woman aged 18-29 years in good health and CMV-seropositive. Each CDR3 is given without its conserved first and last residue.

j_call v_call cdr3_aa
TRBJ1-2 TRBV12-5 ASGLDVGTGFDYGYT
TRBJ1-5 TRBV7-9 ASSDRGRQPQH
TRBJ1-1 TRBV6-4 ASRMTYQNTEAF
TRBJ2-1 TRBV7-9 ASSSRESYNEQF
TRBJ2-1 TRBV6-5 ASSTGSRGEQF
TRBJ2-1 TRBV15 ATSRVTSGYNEQF
TRBJ2-3 TRBV5-1 ASKDSTSTDTQY
TRBJ2-1 TRBV5-1 ASSLPLSNEQF
TRBJ2-7 TRBV5-1 ASSLDRGGYEQY
TRBJ1-4 TRBV5-4 ASSDGSGGYEKLF
TRBJ2-3 TRBV30 AWSGVGADTQY
TRBJ2-5 TRBV7-3 ASSRGAGETQY
TRBJ2-7 TRBV27 ASSFRGEGYEQY
TRBJ2-5 TRBV6-5 ASSYDYLQY
TRBJ2-7 TRBV29-1 SVGGQGSAEQY
TRBJ1-1 TRBV11-2 ASSPRVKNTEAF
TRBJ2-1 TRBV27 ASSWASGGNEQF
TRBJ2-1 TRBV18 ASSPTGQGLYNEQF
TRBJ2-7 TRBV21-1 ASSKVRTTYEQY
TRBJ2-3 TRBV27 ASTHTDTQY
TRBJ2-1 TRBV7-3 ASSLSGNEQF
TRBJ2-7 TRBV5-4 ASSPRSEGAGEQY
TRBJ2-2 TRBV5-1 ASGKHNTGELF
TRBJ2-3 TRBV27 ASSRTSGSGTDTQY
TRBJ2-1 TRBV7-6 ASSLPPRGGDNEQF
TRBJ2-3 TRBV6-1 ASSVDRSTDTQY
TRBJ2-1 TRBV7-9 ASPGENEQF